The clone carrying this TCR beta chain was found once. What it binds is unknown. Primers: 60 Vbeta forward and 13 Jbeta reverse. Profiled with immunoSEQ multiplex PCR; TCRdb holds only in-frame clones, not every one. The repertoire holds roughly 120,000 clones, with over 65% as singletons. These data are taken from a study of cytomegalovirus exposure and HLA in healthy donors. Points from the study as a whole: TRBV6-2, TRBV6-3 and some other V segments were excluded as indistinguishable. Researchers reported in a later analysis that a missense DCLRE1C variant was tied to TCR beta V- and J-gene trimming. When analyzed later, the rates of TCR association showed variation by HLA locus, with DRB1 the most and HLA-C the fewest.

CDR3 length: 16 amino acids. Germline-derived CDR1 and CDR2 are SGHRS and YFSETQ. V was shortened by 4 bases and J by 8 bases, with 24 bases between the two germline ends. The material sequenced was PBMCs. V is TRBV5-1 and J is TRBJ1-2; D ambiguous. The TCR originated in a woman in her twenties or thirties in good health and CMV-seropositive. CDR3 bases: TGCGCCAGCAGCCTTTCATCTGAGACTACAACGGGGGGCTACACCTTC. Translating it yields CASSLSSETTTGGYTF.